The 10 T cell receptor beta chains listed next were all sequenced from one sample in a study of response to subunit inactivated influenza vaccine. TCRdb fed the RT-PCR reads into MiXCR, producing one record per CDR3 protein. In the table there are 450,000 to 600,000 distinct CDR3 sequences, more than 15% of which are singletons. The sequenced sample was CD4+ T cells sorted from PBMCs, obtained roughly 24 months after vaccination. Source of these receptors: a man aged 50 to 69 who received an inactivated influenza vaccine.

This sequence joins TRBV6-5 and TRBJ2-7; TRBD2 is a possible D gene (5 bases). The germline CDR1 and CDR2 sequences are MNHEY and SVGAGI. The CDR3 sequence is 14 residues long. Trimming took 5 bases from V and 3 from J, leaving 14 bases between them. As DNA, the CDR3 is TGTGCCAGCAGTCACGAGGGCAGAATCTACGAGCAGTACTTC. Translation gives CASSHEGRIYEQYF.

In nucleotides, the CDR3 is TGCAGCGTTGATCAAAGCGGGAGGGCCCCCGGGGAGCTGTTTTTT. It specifies CSVDQSGRAPGELFF. This rearrangement joins TRBV29-1 to TRBJ2-2; TRBD2 aligns across 10 bases. CDR1 is SQVTM, CDR2 ANQGSEA, per germline. The CDR3 loop spans 15 amino acids. V gave up 3 bases and J gave up 6 bases; unmatched junction bases: 7.

The gene calls are TRBV29-1 and TRBJ2-1, with 12 bases lining up with TRBD2. Trimming removed 8 bases from V and 6 bases from J; junction bases left unmatched: 8. The CDR3 runs 14 residues. The germline gives CDR1 SQVTM, CDR2 ANQGSEA. The CDR3 DNA sequence: TGCAGCAGTCCGACTAGCGGGAGTACCAATGAGCAGTTCTTC. Its protein is CSSPTSGSTNEQFF.

Worth noting for this clonotype: The conserved final phenylalanine or tryptophan is absent from the CDR3, which likely points to a read error. The chain uses TRBV10-3 and TRBJ2-5; 7 nucleotides line up with TRBD2. Trimming at V came to 6 bases and at J to 2 bases, leaving 6 bases not matched to a gene. The germline V gene has CDR1 ENHRY and CDR2 SYGVKD. CDR3 size: 14 residues. CDR3 residues: CAISLGLDQETQYI. In DNA, the CDR3 is TGTGCCATCAGCCTCGGACTAGATCAAGAGACCCAGTACATC.

The chain couples TRBV12-3 or TRBV12-4 to TRBJ1-2; weak D call: TRBD1 (6 bases). Between the trimmed V and J ends, which lost 1 base and 8 bases, there was a span of 8 bases. The CDR3 loop spans 12 amino acids. CDR3 in DNA: TGTGCCAGCAGTTTAGTAACAGGGGGCTACACCTTC. This translates into CASSLVTGGYTF.

There are a few counts of this clonotype. The V and J genes are TRBV15 and TRBJ1-2; no clear D gene. Germline CDR1 LNHNV, CDR2 YYDKDF (reference sequence). The CDR3 is made up of 14 amino acids. Trimming removed 2 bases at V and 1 base at J, with 8 bases between. In DNA form, the CDR3 reads TGTGCCACCAGCAGATACACGGATAACTATGGCTACACCTTC. This codes for CATSRYTDNYGYTF. The full variable domain, in which reference TRBV15 and TRBJ1-2 provide the parts outside the CDR3, is DAMVIQNPRYQVTQFGKPVTLSCSQTLNHNVMYWYQQKSSQAPKLLFHYYDKDFNNEADTPDNFQSRRPNTSFCFLDIRSPGLGDTAMYLCATSRYTDNYGYTFGSGTRLTVV.

This clonotype has more than one count but fewer than ten. This sequence joins TRBV12-3 or TRBV12-4 and TRBJ2-7; D may be TRBD1 (6 bases). Trimming left V 3 bases short and J 5 bases short, with 17 bases between. The CDR3 loop spans 15 amino acids. As DNA, the CDR3 is TGTGCCAGCAGTTTGGGTACCCAGGGGACGGACGAGCAGTACTTC. It yields the protein CASSLGTQGTDEQYF.

V gene TRBV5-6 combines with J gene TRBJ2-3; D is ambiguous. V lost 4 bases, J lost 3 bases, and 15 bases lay in between. Looked up from germline, CDR1 is SGHDT and CDR2 is YYEEEE. The CDR3 runs to 15 residues. CDR3 protein: CASSPDRIPTDTQYF. The CDR3 DNA follows: TGTGCCAGCAGCCCGGACCGGATACCGACAGATACGCAGTATTTT. Using reference TRBV5-6 and TRBJ2-3 for the parts outside the CDR3, the full variable domain is DAGVTQSPTHLIKTRGQQVTLRCSPKSGHDTVSWYQQALGQGPQFIFQYYEEEERQRGNFPDRFSGHQFPNYSSELNVNALLLGDSALYLCASSPDRIPTDTQYFGPGTRLTVL.

Turning to this clonotype: One junction end disagrees with the germline gene, perhaps due to a read error. V and J are TRBV10-3 and TRBJ2-3; tentative D call: TRBD2 (5 bases). There are 13 residues in the CDR3. Per the germline V gene, CDR1 is ENHRY and CDR2 is SYGVKD. CDR3 sequence: CANSWGDTDTQYF. CDR3 sequence (DNA): TGTGCCAACAGTTGGGGAGACACAGATACGCAGTATTTT.

This clonotype has more than one count but fewer than ten. The chain recombines TRBV5-1 with TRBJ2-1, with TRBD1 matching over 7 bases. CDR1 and CDR2 (germline): SGHRS, YFSETQ. Trimming at V came to 2 bases and at J to 11 bases, leaving 4 bases not matched to a gene. The CDR3 length is 12 residues. CDR3 DNA: TGCGCCAGCAGCTTCGGACAGGAGAAGCAGTTCTTC. This sequence encodes CASSFGQEKQFF.